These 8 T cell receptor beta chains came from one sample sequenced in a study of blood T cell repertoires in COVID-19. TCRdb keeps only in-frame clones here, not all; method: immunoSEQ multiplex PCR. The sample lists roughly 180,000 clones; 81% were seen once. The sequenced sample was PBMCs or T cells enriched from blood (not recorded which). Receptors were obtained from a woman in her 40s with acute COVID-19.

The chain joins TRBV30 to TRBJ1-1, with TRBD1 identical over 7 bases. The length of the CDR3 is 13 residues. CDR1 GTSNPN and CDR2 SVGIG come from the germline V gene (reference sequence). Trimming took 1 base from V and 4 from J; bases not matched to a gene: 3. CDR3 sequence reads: CAWSGAGGTEAFF. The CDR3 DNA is TGTGCCTGGAGTGGGGCAGGGGGCACTGAAGCTTTCTTT. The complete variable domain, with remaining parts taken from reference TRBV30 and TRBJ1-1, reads SQTIHQWPATLVQPVGSPLSLECTVEGTSNPNLYWYRQAAGRGLQLLFYSVGIGQISSEVPQNLSASRPQDRQFILSSKKLLLSDSGFYLCAWSGAGGTEAFFGQGTRLTVV.

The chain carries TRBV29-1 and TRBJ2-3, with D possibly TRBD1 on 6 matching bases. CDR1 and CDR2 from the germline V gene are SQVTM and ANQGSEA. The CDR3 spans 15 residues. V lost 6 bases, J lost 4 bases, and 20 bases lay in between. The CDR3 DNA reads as TGCAGCGTGCCTCCATCTCCGACAGGCCCAGATACGCAGTATTTT. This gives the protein CSVPPSPTGPDTQYF.

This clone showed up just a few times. CDR3 coding DNA: TGTGCCAGCAGCGACGGGAGGGAGGCCGGGGAGCTGTTTTTT. Translated, it gives CASSDGREAGELFF. This chain joins TRBV9 and TRBJ2-2; TRBD2 matches 8 bases. Germline assignment: CDR1 SGDLS and CDR2 YYNGEE. With 3 bases clipped from V and 6 bases from J, the junction kept 4 bases outside the gene matches. CDR3 length: 14 residues.

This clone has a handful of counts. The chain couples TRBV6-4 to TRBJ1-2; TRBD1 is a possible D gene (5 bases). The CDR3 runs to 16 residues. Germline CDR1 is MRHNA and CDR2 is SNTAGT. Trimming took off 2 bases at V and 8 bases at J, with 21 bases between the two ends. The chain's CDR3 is CASSDGVEGMQGGYTF. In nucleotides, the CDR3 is TGTGCCAGCAGTGACGGGGTAGAAGGGATGCAGGGAGGCTACACCTTC.

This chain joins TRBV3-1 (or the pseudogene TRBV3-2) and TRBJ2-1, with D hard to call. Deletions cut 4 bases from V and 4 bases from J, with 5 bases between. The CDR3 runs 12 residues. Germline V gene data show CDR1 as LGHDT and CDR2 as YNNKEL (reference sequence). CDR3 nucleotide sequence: TGTGCCAGCAGCCTTATTTACAATGAGCAGTTCTTC. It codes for CASSLIYNEQFF.

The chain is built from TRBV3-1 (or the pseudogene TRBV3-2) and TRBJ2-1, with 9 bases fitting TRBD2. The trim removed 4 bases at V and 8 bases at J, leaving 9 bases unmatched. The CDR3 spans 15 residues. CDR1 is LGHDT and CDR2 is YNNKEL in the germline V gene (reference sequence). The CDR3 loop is CASSPTAGGLYEQFF. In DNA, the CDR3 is TGTGCCAGCAGCCCGACTGCGGGAGGGCTCTATGAGCAGTTCTTC.

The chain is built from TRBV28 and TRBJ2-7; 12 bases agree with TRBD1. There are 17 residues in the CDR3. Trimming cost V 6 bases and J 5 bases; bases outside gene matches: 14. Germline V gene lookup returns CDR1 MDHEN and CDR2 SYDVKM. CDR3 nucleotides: TGTGCCAGCAGCCCCTGGGACAGGGGGCATAGCAGGAACGAGCAGTACTTC. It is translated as CASSPWDRGHSRNEQYF.

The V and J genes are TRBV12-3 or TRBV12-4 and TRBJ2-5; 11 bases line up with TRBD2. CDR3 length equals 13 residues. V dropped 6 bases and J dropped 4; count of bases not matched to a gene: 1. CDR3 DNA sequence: TGTGCCAGCAGCGGACTAGCGGGAGAGACCCAGTACTTC. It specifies CASSGLAGETQYF.